These 13 T cell receptor beta chains were sequenced from one sample in a study of T cell responses to AZD1222 COVID-19 vaccine. The protocol was immunoSEQ multiplex PCR, while the TCRdb copy is restricted to in-frame clones and leaves out a portion. The repertoire holds under 150,000 clones, with around nine tenths as singletons. The specimen comprised peripheral blood, sampled 28 days after the second AZD1222 dose. The source is an adult who received the AZD1222 COVID-19 vaccine.

The chain is built from TRBV10-1 and TRBJ2-7, with 8 bases identical to TRBD2. Trimming at V came to 5 bases and at J to 5 bases, leaving 8 bases not matched to a gene. Germline V CDR1 and CDR2: WNHNN, SYGVQD (reference sequence). The CDR3 covers 14 residues. The CDR3 reads CASSKGTSKNEQYF. Here the CDR3 DNA reads TGCGCCAGCAGTAAAGGGACTAGTAAGAACGAGCAGTACTTC.

The chain carries TRBV14 and TRBJ2-1; TRBD2 matches 8 bases. Per the germline V gene, CDR1 is SGHDN and CDR2 is FVKESK. The CDR3 runs 16 residues. Trimming cost V 4 bases and J 3 bases; bases outside gene matches: 8. CDR3 sequence: CASSLLTSGNYNEQFF. CDR3 nucleotides: TGTGCCAGCAGCCTCCTAACTAGCGGCAACTACAATGAGCAGTTCTTC.

The chain is built from TRBV10-1 and TRBJ2-4, with TRBD1 identical over 9 bases. CDR3 length: 20 residues. After removal of 2 bases from V and 0 bases from J, the junction contained 14 bases not matched to a gene. Germline CDR1 is WNHNN and CDR2 is SYGVQD (reference sequence). DNA for the CDR3: TGCGCCAGCAGTGAGGGGTTCCGGGACAGGGATTTCCTAGCCAAAAACATTCAGTACTTC. It translates to CASSEGFRDRDFLAKNIQYF.

The V gene is TRBV3-1 (or the pseudogene TRBV3-2), the J gene TRBJ1-6; D uncertain. V gave up 1 base and J gave up 5 bases, with 12 bases separating them. The CDR3 loop spans 16 amino acids. Germline lookup yields CDR1 LGHDT and CDR2 YNNKEL (reference sequence). CDR3 sequence (DNA): TGTGCCAGCAGCCAAGGGGGATGGGTAGATAATTCACCCCTCCACTTT. It is translated as CASSQGGWVDNSPLHF.

CDR3 residues: CASSIGREKFF. CDR3 DNA: TGTGCCAGTAGTATTGGGCGGGAGAAGTTCTTC. The chain uses TRBV19 and TRBJ2-1; 7 bases are a match to TRBD2. The junction had 4 bases not matched to a gene; V was cut back by 3 bases and J by 14 bases. The CDR3 has 11 amino acids. Germline CDR1 reads LNHDA; CDR2 reads SQIVND (reference sequence). The full variable domain, with the rest looked up from reference TRBV19 and TRBJ2-1, is DGGITQSPKYLFRKEGQNVTLSCEQNLNHDAMYWYRQDPGQGLRLIYYSQIVNDFQKGDIAEGYSVSREKKESFPLTVTSAQKNPTAFYLCASSIGREKFFGPGTRLTVL.

The CDR3 region is CASSFPPDEQFF. The CDR3 bases are TGTGCCAGCAGCTTCCCCCCAGATGAGCAGTTCTTC. The rearrangement joins TRBV7-3 to TRBJ2-1; no definite D call. This CDR3 has 12 residues. Per the germline V gene, CDR1 is SGHTA and CDR2 is FQGTGA. Trimming pared 3 bases from V and 8 bases from J, leaving 8 bases between.

This clone was observed a few times. The chain employs TRBV4-2 and TRBJ2-1; the D is unclear. CDR1 and CDR2 from the germline V gene are LGHNA and YNFKEQ. Trimming cost V 4 bases and J 1 base, with 11 bases left between them. There are 15 residues in the CDR3. CDR3 sequence reads: CASSLRIESYNEQFF. The CDR3 region has the DNA TGTGCCAGCAGCCTTCGGATTGAATCCTACAATGAGCAGTTCTTC.

V usage is TRBV11-3 and J usage is TRBJ2-7, with a possible D match to TRBD2 (6 bases). Between the trimmed V and J ends, which lost 1 base and 2 bases, there was a span of 9 bases. Germline lookup yields CDR1 SGHNT and CDR2 YENEEA. CDR3 length: 14 residues. The CDR3: CASSLGGGAYEQYF. The CDR3 bases are TGTGCCAGCAGCTTAGGAGGCGGGGCCTACGAGCAGTACTTC.

The genes are TRBV20-1 and TRBJ1-2, with 9 bases fitting TRBD1. CDR3 length equals 11 residues. Losses at the gene ends were 6 bases for V and 8 bases for J; bases not matched to a gene: 4. Germline values: CDR1 DFQATT, CDR2 SNEGSKA (reference sequence). CDR3 sequence: CSARDRVGYTF. DNA of the CDR3: TGCAGTGCGCGGGACAGGGTCGGCTACACCTTC.

V usage is TRBV5-1 and J usage is TRBJ2-1, with D possibly matching TRBD1 (5 bases). Trimming left V 5 bases short and J 5 bases short, with 11 bases between. The length of the CDR3 is 13 residues. Looked up from germline, CDR1 is SGHRS and CDR2 is YFSETQ. The CDR3 loop reads CASRQVGNNEQFF. For the CDR3, the DNA is TGCGCCAGCAGACAGGTGGGGAACAATGAGCAGTTCTTC. The variable domain in full, with the rest retrieved from reference TRBV5-1 and TRBJ2-1, is KAGVTQTPRYLIKTRGQQVTLSCSPISGHRSVSWYQQTPGQGLQFLFEYFSETQRNKGNFPGRFSGRQFSNSRSEMNVSTLELGDSALYLCASRQVGNNEQFFGPGTRLTVL.

This clone came up once. V and J are TRBV6-2 or TRBV6-3 and TRBJ2-1; TRBD2 aligns across 10 bases. The germline V gene encodes CDR1 MNHEY and CDR2 SVGEGT. V was clipped by 4 bases and J by 6 bases; unmatched bases: 9. CDR3 size: 16 residues. The DNA for the CDR3 is TGTGCCAGCAGTTCTAGCGGGAGACTTAAGACCAATGAGCAGTTCTTC. Its translation: CASSSSGRLKTNEQFF.

The chain carries TRBV6-5 and TRBJ2-7, with D perhaps assigned TRBD1 or TRBD2 (6 bases each). CDR3 length: 16 residues. Deletions cut 0 bases from V and 1 base from J, with 13 bases between. Germline loops: CDR1 MNHEY, CDR2 SVGAGI. The CDR3 DNA is TGTGCCAGCAGTTACTCCCCGGGGGCGCGGTCCTACGAGCAGTACTTC. Its protein product is CASSYSPGARSYEQYF.

The CDR3: CASSYSSGYHEQYF. The DNA for the CDR3 is TGTGCCAGCAGTTACTCATCAGGGTACCACGAGCAGTACTTC. This chain joins TRBV6-5 and TRBJ2-7, with D possibly being TRBD1 (5 bases). This CDR3 has 14 residues. CDR1 MNHEY and CDR2 SVGAGI come from the germline V gene. Deletions cut 0 bases from V and 5 bases from J, with 11 bases between.